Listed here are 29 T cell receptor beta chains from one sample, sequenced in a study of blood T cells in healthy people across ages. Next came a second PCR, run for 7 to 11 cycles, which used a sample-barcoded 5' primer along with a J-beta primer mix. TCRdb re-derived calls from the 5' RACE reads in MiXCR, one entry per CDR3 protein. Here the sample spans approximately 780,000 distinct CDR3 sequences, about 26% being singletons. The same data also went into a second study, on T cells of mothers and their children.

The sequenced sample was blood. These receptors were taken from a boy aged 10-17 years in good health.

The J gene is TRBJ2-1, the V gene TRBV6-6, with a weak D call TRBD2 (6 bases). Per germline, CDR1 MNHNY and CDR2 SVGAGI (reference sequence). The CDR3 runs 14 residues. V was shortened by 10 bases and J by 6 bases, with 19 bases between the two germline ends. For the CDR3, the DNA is TGTGCCACCGCGATGGGGGGAGATTGCAATGAGCAGTTCTTC. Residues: CATAMGGDCNEQFF.

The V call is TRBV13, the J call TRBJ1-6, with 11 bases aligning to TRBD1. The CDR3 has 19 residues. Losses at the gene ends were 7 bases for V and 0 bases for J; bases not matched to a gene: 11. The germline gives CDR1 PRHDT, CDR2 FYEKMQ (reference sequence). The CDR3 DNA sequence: TGTGCCAGCAACCTCCAGGGGACAGGGGGGAGCTCCTATAATTCACCCCTCCACTTT. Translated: CASNLQGTGGSSYNSPLHF. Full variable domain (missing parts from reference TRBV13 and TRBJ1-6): AAGVIQSPRHLIKEKRETATLKCYPIPRHDTVYWYQQGPGQDPQFLISFYEKMQSDKGSIPDRFSAQQFSDYHSELNMSSLELGDSALYFCASNLQGTGGSSYNSPLHFGNGTRLTVT.

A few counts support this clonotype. The CDR3, as DNA: TGCAGCGTTCAGACGGGCTCTGGGGCCAACGTCCTGACTTTC. Amino acids: CSVQTGSGANVLTF. The rearrangement links TRBV29-1 to TRBJ2-6; the D is unclear. This CDR3 region has 14 residues. Deletions cut 5 bases from V and 0 bases from J, with 8 bases between. Germline loops: CDR1 SQVTM, CDR2 ANQGSEA.

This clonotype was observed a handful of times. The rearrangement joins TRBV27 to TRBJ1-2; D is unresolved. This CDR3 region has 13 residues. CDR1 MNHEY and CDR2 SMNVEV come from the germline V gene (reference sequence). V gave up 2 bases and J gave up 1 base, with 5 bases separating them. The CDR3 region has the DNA TGTGCCAGCAGTTTAATAGTTAACTATGGCTACACCTTC. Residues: CASSLIVNYGYTF.

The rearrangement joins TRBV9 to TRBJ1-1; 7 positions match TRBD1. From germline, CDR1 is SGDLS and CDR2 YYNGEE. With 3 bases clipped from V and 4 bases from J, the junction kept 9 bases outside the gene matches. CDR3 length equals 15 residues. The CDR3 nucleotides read TGTGCCAGCAGCGCAAATACAGGGGTCACCACTGAAGCTTTCTTT. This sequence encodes CASSANTGVTTEAFF.

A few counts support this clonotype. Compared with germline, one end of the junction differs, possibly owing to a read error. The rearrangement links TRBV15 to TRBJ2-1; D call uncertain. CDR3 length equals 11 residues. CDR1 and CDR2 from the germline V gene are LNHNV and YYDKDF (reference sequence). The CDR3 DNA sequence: TGTGCCACCAGCAGAACTGGACCAAAGTACTTC. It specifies CATSRTGPKYF.

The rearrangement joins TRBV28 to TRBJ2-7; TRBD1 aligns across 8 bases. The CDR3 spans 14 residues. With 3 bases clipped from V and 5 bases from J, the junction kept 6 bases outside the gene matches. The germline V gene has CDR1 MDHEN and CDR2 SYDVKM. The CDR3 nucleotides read TGTGCCAGCAGTTTCCGGACAGGGAGGAACGAGCAGTACTTC. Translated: CASSFRTGRNEQYF.

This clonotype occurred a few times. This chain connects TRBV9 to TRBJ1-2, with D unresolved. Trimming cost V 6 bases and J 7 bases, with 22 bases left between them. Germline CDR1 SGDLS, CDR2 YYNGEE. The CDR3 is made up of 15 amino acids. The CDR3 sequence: CASTIMVGSIRGYTF. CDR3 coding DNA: TGTGCCAGCACTATTATGGTGGGGTCCATCCGTGGCTACACCTTC.

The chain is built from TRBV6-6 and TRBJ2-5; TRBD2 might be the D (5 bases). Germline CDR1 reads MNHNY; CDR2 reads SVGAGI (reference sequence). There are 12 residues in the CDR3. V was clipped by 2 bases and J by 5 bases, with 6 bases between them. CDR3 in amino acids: CASSYEGETQYF. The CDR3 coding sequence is TGTGCCAGCAGTTACGAGGGCGAGACCCAGTACTTC.

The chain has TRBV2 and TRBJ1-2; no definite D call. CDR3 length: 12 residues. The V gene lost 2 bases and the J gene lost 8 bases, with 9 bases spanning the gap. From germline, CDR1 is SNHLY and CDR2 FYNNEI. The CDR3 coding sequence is TGTGCCAGCAGTGAATGGGGTACAGGCTACACCTTC. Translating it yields CASSEWGTGYTF.

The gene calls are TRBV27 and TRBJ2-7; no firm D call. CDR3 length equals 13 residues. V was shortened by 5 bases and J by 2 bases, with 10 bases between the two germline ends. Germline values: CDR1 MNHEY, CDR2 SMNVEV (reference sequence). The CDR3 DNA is TGTGCCAGCAGTCCGCGGATCACCTACGAGCAGTACTTC. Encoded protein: CASSPRITYEQYF.

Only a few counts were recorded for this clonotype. Here the CDR3 DNA reads TGCAGCGTTGCTGGCAGGGTATTGAGGGAAGAGACCCAGTACTTC. Translating gives CSVAGRVLREETQYF. The V gene is TRBV29-1, the J gene TRBJ2-5; possibly TRBD1 or TRBD2 for D (5 bases each). Trimming took 4 bases from V and 3 from J, leaving 18 bases between them. Per germline, CDR1 SQVTM and CDR2 ANQGSEA. This CDR3 is built from 15 residues.

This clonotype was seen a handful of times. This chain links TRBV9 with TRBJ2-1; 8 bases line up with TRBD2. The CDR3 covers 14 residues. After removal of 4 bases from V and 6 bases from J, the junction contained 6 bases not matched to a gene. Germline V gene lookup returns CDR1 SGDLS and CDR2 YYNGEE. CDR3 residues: CASSPRGTSNEQFF. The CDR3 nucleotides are TGTGCCAGCAGCCCCCGCGGGACTAGCAATGAGCAGTTCTTC.

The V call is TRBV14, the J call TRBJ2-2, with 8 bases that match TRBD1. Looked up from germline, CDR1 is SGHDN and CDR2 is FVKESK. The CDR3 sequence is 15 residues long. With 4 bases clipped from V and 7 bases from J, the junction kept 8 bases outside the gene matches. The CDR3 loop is CASSRAGGFDGELFF. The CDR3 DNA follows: TGTGCCAGCAGCCGGGCAGGGGGCTTTGACGGGGAGCTGTTTTTT.

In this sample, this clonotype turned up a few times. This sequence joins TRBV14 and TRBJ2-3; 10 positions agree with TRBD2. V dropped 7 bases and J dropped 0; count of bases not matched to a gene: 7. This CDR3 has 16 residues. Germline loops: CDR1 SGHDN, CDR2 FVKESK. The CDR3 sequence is CASTPLAGQSTDTQYF. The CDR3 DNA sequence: TGTGCCAGCACGCCACTAGCGGGGCAAAGCACAGATACGCAGTATTTT.

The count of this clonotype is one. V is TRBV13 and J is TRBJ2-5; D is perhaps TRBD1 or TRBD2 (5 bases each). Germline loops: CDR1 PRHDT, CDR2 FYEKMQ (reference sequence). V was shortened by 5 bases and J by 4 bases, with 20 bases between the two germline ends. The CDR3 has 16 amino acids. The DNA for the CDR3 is TGTGCCAGCAGCCCAAATTTCAGGGAGTACCTAGAGACCCAGTACTTC. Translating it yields CASSPNFREYLETQYF.

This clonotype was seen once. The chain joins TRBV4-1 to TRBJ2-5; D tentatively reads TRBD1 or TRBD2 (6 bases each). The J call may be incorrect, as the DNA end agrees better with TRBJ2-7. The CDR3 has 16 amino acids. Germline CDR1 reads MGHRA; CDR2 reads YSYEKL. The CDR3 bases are TGCGCCAGCAGCCAAGATTACAAGGGGGGACCCTACGAGCAGTACTTC. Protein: CASSQDYKGGPYEQYF.

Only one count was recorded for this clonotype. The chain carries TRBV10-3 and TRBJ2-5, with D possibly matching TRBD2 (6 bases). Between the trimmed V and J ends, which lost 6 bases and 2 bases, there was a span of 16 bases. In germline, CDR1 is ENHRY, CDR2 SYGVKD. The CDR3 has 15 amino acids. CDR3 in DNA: TGTGCCATCAGGCGACTAGACGAACCTCAAGAGACCCAGTACTTC. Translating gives CAIRRLDEPQETQYF.

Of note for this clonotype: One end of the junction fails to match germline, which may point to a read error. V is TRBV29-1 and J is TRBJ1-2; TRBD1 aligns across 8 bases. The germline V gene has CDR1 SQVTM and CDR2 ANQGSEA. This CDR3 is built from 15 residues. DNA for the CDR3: TGCAGCGTGGAAGACAGGGGTAAGCGCCGCTATGGCTACACCTTC. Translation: CSVEDRGKRRYGYTF.

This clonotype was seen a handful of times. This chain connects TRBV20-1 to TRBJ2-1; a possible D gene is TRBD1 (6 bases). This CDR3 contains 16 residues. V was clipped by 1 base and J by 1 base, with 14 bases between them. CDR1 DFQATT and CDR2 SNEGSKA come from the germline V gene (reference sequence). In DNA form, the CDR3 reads TGCAGTGCTAGAGTATTAGGGGGAAATTCCTACAATGAGCAGTTCTTC. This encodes CSARVLGGNSYNEQFF.

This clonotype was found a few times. The DNA of the CDR3 is TGTGCCAGCAGTTTCGGAACAGGGGCGGCTTTCTTT. Its translation is CASSFGTGAAFF. V and J are TRBV12-3 or TRBV12-4 and TRBJ1-1; 7 bases map to TRBD1. The J segment lost 11 bases and the V segment lost 3 bases, leaving 6 bases of the junction unmatched. This CDR3 is 12 amino acids long.

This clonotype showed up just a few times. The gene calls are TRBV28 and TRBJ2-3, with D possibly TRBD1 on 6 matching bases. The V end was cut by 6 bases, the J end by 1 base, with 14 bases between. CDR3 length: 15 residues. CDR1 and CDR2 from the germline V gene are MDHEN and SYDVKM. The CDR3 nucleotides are TGTGCCAGCAGCCACGACAGGAGCCGCACAGATACGCAGTATTTT. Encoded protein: CASSHDRSRTDTQYF.

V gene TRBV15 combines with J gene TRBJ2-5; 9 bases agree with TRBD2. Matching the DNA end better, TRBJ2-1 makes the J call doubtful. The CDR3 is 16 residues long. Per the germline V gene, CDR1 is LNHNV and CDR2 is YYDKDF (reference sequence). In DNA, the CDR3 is TGTGCCACCAGCAGAGATCTGCGGGGGGGCCTAGATGAGCAGTTCTTC. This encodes CATSRDLRGGLDEQFF.

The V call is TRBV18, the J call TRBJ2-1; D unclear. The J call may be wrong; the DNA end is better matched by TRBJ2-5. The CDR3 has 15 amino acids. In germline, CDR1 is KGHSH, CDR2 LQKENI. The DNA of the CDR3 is TGTGCCAGCTCACCATACGACCGCTTCGTTGAGACCCAGTACTTC. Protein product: CASSPYDRFVETQYF.

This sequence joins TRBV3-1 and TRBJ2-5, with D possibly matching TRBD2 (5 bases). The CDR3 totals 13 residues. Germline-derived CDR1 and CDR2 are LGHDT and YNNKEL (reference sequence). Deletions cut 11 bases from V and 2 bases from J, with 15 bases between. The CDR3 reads CAGNPDWQETQYF. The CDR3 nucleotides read TGTGCCGGCAACCCGGACTGGCAAGAGACCCAGTACTTC.

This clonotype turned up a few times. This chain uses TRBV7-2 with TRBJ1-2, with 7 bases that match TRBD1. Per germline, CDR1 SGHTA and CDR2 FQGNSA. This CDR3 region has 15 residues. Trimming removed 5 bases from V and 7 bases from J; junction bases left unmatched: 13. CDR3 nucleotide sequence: TGTGCCAGCAGCAAAGAGACAGGGACCCATCTTGGCTACACCTTC. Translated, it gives CASSKETGTHLGYTF.

The CDR3 nucleotides read TGTGCCAGCAGCCCCGACAGGGAGCGCGGGCAGTACTTC. Translated, it gives CASSPDRERGQYF. The J gene is TRBJ2-7, the V gene TRBV11-2; TRBD1 matches 7 bases. CDR1 is SGHAT, CDR2 FQNNGV, per germline. CDR3 size: 13 residues. V lost 5 bases, J lost 9 bases, and 10 bases stayed unmatched.

CDR3 nucleotide sequence: TGTGCCAGCAGTGCCGGGACAGGGCTTTCCTACGAGCAGTACTTC. Translation gives CASSAGTGLSYEQYF. This chain links TRBV2 with TRBJ2-5, with 9 bases identical to TRBD1. The J call may be incorrect, as the DNA end agrees better with TRBJ2-7. The CDR3 is 15 amino acids. The germline gives CDR1 SNHLY, CDR2 FYNNEI.

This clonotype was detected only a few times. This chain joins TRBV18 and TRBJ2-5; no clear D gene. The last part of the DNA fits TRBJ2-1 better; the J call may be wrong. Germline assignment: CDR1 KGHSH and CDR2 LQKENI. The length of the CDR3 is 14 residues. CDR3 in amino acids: CASSPAQAYNEQFF. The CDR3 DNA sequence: TGTGCCAGCTCACCGGCGCAGGCCTACAATGAGCAGTTCTTC.